These 25 T cell receptor beta chains were sequenced from one sample in a study of beta chain features in type 1 diabetes. TCRB transcripts that were expressed got sequenced, as all of the isolated RNA had been reverse transcribed. The table came from immunoSEQ multiplex PCR; TCRdb's copy has only in-frame clones and leaves some out. The sample consists of around 200,000 clones, 10% to 15% of them appearing once. The specimen was central memory CD4+ T cells from blood. Receptors originate from a woman aged 18 to 35 in good health.

There are a few counts of this clone. The chain recombines TRBV30 with TRBJ1-1, with 8 bases matching TRBD1. CDR3 length: 15 residues. Losses at the gene ends were 3 bases for V and 0 bases for J; bases not matched to a gene: 6. Germline V gene sequence: CDR1 GTSNPN, CDR2 SVGIG (reference sequence). The CDR3 region is CAWRGTGDLNTEAFF. CDR3 bases: TGTGCCTGGAGGGGGACAGGCGATCTGAACACTGAAGCTTTCTTT. Variable domain in full (rest from reference TRBV30 and TRBJ1-1): SQTIHQWPATLVQPVGSPLSLECTVEGTSNPNLYWYRQAAGRGLQLLFYSVGIGQISSEVPQNLSASRPQDRQFILSSKKLLLSDSGFYLCAWRGTGDLNTEAFFGQGTRLTVV.

This rearrangement joins TRBV5-1 to TRBJ1-2, with D maybe TRBD1 (6 bases). Germline V gives CDR1 SGHRS, CDR2 YFSETQ. V gave up 1 base and J gave up 3 bases, with 13 bases separating them. This CDR3 has 15 residues. CDR3 in amino acids: CASSLRSTGHYGYTF. Here the CDR3 DNA reads TGCGCCAGCAGCTTGAGATCCACAGGGCACTATGGCTACACCTTC.

This clone was observed a handful of times. The rearrangement uses TRBV15 and TRBJ2-7; 9 bases map to TRBD1. Germline V gives CDR1 LNHNV, CDR2 YYDKDF (reference sequence). J lost 3 bases, V lost 1 base, and 4 bases had no gene match. The CDR3 loop spans 15 amino acids. CDR3 in DNA: TGTGCCACCAGCAGAGGACAGACAGGGGGCTACGAGCAGTACTTC. Amino acids: CATSRGQTGGYEQYF.

The sample holds a few counts of this clone. The J gene is TRBJ2-3, the V gene TRBV29-1; 7 nucleotides agree with TRBD2. The CDR3 sequence is 16 residues long. Germline V gene sequence: CDR1 SQVTM, CDR2 ANQGSEA. V was pared by 4 bases and J by 1 base, with 11 bases of the junction left unmatched. The CDR3 nucleotides read TGCAGCGTTGGGCGGGAGCCGGGAGGCCGCACAGATACGCAGTATTTT. Its translation: CSVGREPGGRTDTQYF.

This clone was picked up a small number of times. The same CDR3 arises from other DNA sequences in this sample as well. This chain joins TRBV18 and TRBJ2-3, with D unclear. V lost 3 bases to trimming and J lost 2 bases, with 9 bases between them. Looked up from germline, CDR1 is KGHSH and CDR2 is LQKENI. The CDR3 runs 14 residues. CDR3 protein: CASSPGRSTDTQYF. In nucleotides, the CDR3 is TGTGCCAGCTCACCCGGCAGGTCCACAGATACGCAGTATTTT.

This clone appeared a few times. This CDR3 is also generated by other DNA sequences in the sample. V is TRBV11-2 and J is TRBJ2-1; TRBD2 matches 8 bases. The CDR3 runs to 14 residues. J was trimmed by 6 bases and V by 1 base; bases with no gene match: 2. Germline CDR1 reads SGHAT; CDR2 reads FQNNGV. The CDR3 is CASSLAGGRNEQFF. The CDR3 nucleotides are TGTGCCAGCAGCTTAGCGGGAGGGCGCAATGAGCAGTTCTTC. The whole variable domain, filled in from reference TRBV11-2 and TRBJ2-1, reads EAGVAQSPRYKIIEKRQSVAFWCNPISGHATLYWYQQILGQGPKLLIQFQNNGVVDDSQLPKDRFSAERLKGVDSTLKIQPAKLEDSAVYLCASSLAGGRNEQFFGPGTRLTVL.

The chain is built from TRBV7-9 and TRBJ2-3; D is possibly TRBD2 (5 bases). Trimming cost V 2 bases and J 4 bases, with 19 bases left between them. The CDR3 length is 17 residues. Germline V gives CDR1 SEHNR, CDR2 FQNEAQ (reference sequence). The CDR3 reads CASSLHVLSGNADTQYF. CDR3 DNA: TGTGCCAGCAGCTTACATGTCTTGTCCGGGAACGCAGATACGCAGTATTTT.

This sequence joins TRBV7-2 and TRBJ2-4; possibly TRBD2 for D (5 bases). In germline, CDR1 is SGHTA, CDR2 FQGNSA. This CDR3 spans 15 amino acids. V lost 5 bases and J lost 2, with 13 bases in between. For the CDR3, the DNA is TGTGCCAGCAGCCCCCGGCGGGCAACCAAAAACATTCAGTACTTC. Translated: CASSPRRATKNIQYF.

The chain has TRBV7-9 and TRBJ1-1; D gene ambiguous. Germline V gene sequence: CDR1 SEHNR, CDR2 FQNEAQ (reference sequence). Trimming pared 8 bases from V and 3 bases from J, leaving 4 bases between. This CDR3 is built from 10 residues. CDR3 residues: CASSDTEAFF. CDR3 DNA sequence: TGTGCCAGCTCGGACACTGAAGCTTTCTTT.

This clone has more than one count but fewer than ten. One end of the junction is discordant with germline, which a read error may explain. This rearrangement joins TRBV5-6 to TRBJ1-2, with TRBD1 matching over 7 bases. The length of the CDR3 is 11 residues. The germline CDR1 and CDR2 sequences are SGHDT and YYEEEE. CDR3 DNA sequence: TGTGCCAGCAGCTTCCGAGGGGGCTCCTCCTTC. This encodes CASSFRGGSSF.

This clone was detected a few times. The chain is built from TRBV20-1 and TRBJ2-3; D not resolved. This CDR3 comprises 11 residues. Germline V CDR1 and CDR2: DFQATT, SNEGSKA (reference sequence). The CDR3 DNA follows: TGCAGCACTCTTTCCCGAGATACGCAGTATTTT. This gives the protein CSTLSRDTQYF.

This clone was seen only a few times. The chain couples TRBV27 to TRBJ2-5; a possible D gene is TRBD2 (6 bases). The CDR3 spans 13 residues. V was pared by 4 bases and J by 5 bases, with 11 bases between. Germline V lookup: CDR1 MNHEY, CDR2 SMNVEV (reference sequence). The CDR3 loop reads CASSSGRWETQYF. In DNA form, the CDR3 reads TGTGCCAGCAGTTCAGGGAGGTGGGAGACCCAGTACTTC.

The chain couples TRBV6-5 to TRBJ1-3, with D maybe TRBD1 (5 bases). The CDR3 runs 14 residues. Germline V CDR1 and CDR2: MNHEY, SVGAGI. Trimming left V 6 bases short and J 0 bases short, with 9 bases between. The CDR3 spells CASSRQRSGNTIYF. Written as DNA, the CDR3 is TGTGCCAGCAGCCGACAGCGCTCTGGAAACACCATATATTTT.

The chain combines TRBV2 with TRBJ2-3; 8 bases agree with TRBD2. V lost 5 bases and J lost 8; bases outside the gene matches: 6. The CDR3 consists of 13 residues. Germline CDR1 and CDR2: SNHLY and FYNNEI. Here the CDR3 DNA reads TGTGCCAGCAGTAACAGACTAGCGAGTACGCAGTATTTT. This codes for CASSNRLASTQYF.

This clone has just a few counts. The rearrangement joins TRBV28 to TRBJ1-4; a weak D match, TRBD1 (5 bases). V was shortened by 2 bases and J by 0 bases, with 7 bases between the two germline ends. CDR3 size: 15 residues. Germline-derived CDR1 and CDR2 are MDHEN and SYDVKM. The DNA for the CDR3 is TGTGCCAGCAGTTTAGAAGGGGCAACTAATGAAAAACTGTTTTTT. This codes for CASSLEGATNEKLFF.

The chain joins TRBV2 to TRBJ2-7; possible D gene TRBD2, 5 bases. CDR3 length: 13 residues. CDR1 is SNHLY, CDR2 FYNNEI, per germline. Deletions cut 4 bases from V and 1 base from J, with 8 bases between. This chain's CDR3 is CASSGDYSYEQYF. CDR3 DNA: TGTGCCAGCAGTGGCGACTATTCCTACGAGCAGTACTTC. The whole variable domain, filled in from reference TRBV2 and TRBJ2-7, reads EPEVTQTPSHQVTQMGQEVILRCVPISNHLYFYWYRQILGQKVEFLVSFYNNEISEKSEIFDDQFSVERPDGSNFTLKIRSTKLEDSAMYFCASSGDYSYEQYFGPGTRLTVT.

The chain joins TRBV19 to TRBJ1-2; TRBD1 agrees at 7 bases. The CDR3 runs to 15 residues. The V gene end was trimmed by 7 bases and the J gene end by 2 bases; junction bases not matched to a gene: 10. Looked up from germline, CDR1 is LNHDA and CDR2 is SQIVND (reference sequence). The CDR3 DNA reads as TGTGCCAGTAATTCAGCCGACAGGGTAAACTATGGCTACACCTTC. Residues: CASNSADRVNYGYTF.

The chain uses TRBV4-2 and TRBJ2-2, with D tentatively TRBD1 (6 bases). This CDR3 spans 17 amino acids. V was cut by 0 bases and J by 4 bases, with 15 bases left in between. Germline V gene data show CDR1 as LGHNA and CDR2 as YNFKEQ. The CDR3 spells CASSQDGQGLGTGELFF. The CDR3 coding sequence is TGTGCCAGCAGCCAAGATGGTCAGGGGCTCGGCACCGGGGAGCTGTTTTTT.

The chain links TRBV29-1 to TRBJ1-4; D is undetermined. This CDR3 spans 13 amino acids. Germline CDR1 is SQVTM and CDR2 is ANQGSEA. The V and J ends lost 7 bases and 0 bases respectively, with 9 bases between them. The CDR3 spells CSGRGATNEKLFF. The CDR3 bases are TGCAGCGGGCGGGGTGCAACTAATGAAAAACTGTTTTTT.

The chain recombines TRBV7-2 with TRBJ2-1; a possible D gene is TRBD1 (6 bases). The CDR3 is made up of 18 amino acids. Germline loops: CDR1 SGHTA, CDR2 FQGNSA. V lost 1 base, J lost 5 bases, and 21 bases lay in between. The CDR3 is CASSLGLQGYRRDNEQFF. The CDR3 DNA reads as TGTGCCAGCAGCTTAGGGCTACAGGGATATCGTCGGGACAATGAGCAGTTCTTC.

This sequence joins TRBV29-1 and TRBJ1-4; perhaps TRBD1 as D (5 bases). This CDR3 has 14 amino acids. CDR1 is SQVTM and CDR2 is ANQGSEA in the germline V gene. CDR3 amino acids: CTARGVATNEKLFF. The CDR3 DNA reads TGCACCGCTCGGGGGGTAGCAACTAATGAAAAACTGTTTTTT.

Concerning this clone itself: The sample contains more than one DNA sequence encoding this CDR3. The chain uses TRBV30 and TRBJ2-1, with 13 bases fitting TRBD2. The CDR3 has 14 amino acids. The J segment lost 5 bases and the V segment lost 3 bases, leaving 1 base of the junction unmatched. Germline CDR1 and CDR2: GTSNPN and SVGIG (reference sequence). This CDR3 is CAWRTSGRDNEQFF. Written as DNA, the CDR3 is TGTGCCTGGAGAACTAGCGGGAGGGACAATGAGCAGTTCTTC.

The CDR3 loop reads CASSLDGDTEAFF. CDR3 nucleotide sequence: TGCGCCAGCAGCTTGGACGGGGACACTGAAGCTTTCTTT. This chain joins TRBV5-1 and TRBJ1-1; the D is unclear. V lost 0 bases and J lost 3, with 6 bases in between. Looked up from germline, CDR1 is SGHRS and CDR2 is YFSETQ. There are 13 residues in the CDR3.

The chain is built from TRBV28 and TRBJ2-1; D possibly corresponds to TRBD1 (5 bases). Trimming removed 3 bases at V and 15 bases at J, with 15 bases between. Germline-derived CDR1 and CDR2 are MDHEN and SYDVKM. This CDR3 region has 12 residues. CDR3: CASSLTQGRPFF. CDR3 bases: TGTGCCAGCAGTTTGACGCAGGGTCGACCGTTCTTC.

This clone was found once. The V and J genes are TRBV10-2 and TRBJ1-5; 7 bases line up with TRBD1. This CDR3 spans 13 amino acids. In germline, CDR1 is WSHSY, CDR2 SAAADI. Trimming removed 8 bases from V and 4 bases from J; junction bases left unmatched: 5. As DNA, the CDR3 is TGCGCCAGCGTGAGGGGGCTGAATCAGCCCCAGCATTTT. Its translation: CASVRGLNQPQHF.